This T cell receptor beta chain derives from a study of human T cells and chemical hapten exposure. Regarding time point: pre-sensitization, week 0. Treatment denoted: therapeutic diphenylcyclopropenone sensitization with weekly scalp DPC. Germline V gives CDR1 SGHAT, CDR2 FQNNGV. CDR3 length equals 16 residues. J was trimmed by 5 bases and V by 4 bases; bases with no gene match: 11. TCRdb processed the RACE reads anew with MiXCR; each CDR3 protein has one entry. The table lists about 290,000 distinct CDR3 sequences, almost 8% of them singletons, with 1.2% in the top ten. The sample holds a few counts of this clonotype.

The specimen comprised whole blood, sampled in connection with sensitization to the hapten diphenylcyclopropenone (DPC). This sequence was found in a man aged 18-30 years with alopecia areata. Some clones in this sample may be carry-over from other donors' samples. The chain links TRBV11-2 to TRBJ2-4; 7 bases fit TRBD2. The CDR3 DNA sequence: TGTGCCAGCAGCTCGACACCTCCACGGGGGGAAAACATTCAGTACTTC. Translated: CASSSTPPRGENIQYF.